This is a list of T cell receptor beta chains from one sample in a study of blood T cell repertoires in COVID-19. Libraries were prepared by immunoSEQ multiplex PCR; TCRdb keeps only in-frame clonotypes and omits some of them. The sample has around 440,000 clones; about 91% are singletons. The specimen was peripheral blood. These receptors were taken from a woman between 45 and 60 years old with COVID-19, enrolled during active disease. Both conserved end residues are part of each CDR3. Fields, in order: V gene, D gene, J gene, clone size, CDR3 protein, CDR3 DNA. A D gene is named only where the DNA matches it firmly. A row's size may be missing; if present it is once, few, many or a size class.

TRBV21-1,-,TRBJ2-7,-,CASSIGDRAAYEQYF,TGTGCCAGCAGCATTGGGGACAGGGCCGCCTACGAGCAGTACTTC
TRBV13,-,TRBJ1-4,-,CASSFGGATNEKLFF,TGTGCCAGCAGCTTCGGAGGAGCAACTAATGAAAAACTGTTTTTT
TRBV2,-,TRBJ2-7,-,CASSYSIGTPAYEQYF,TGTGCCAGCAGCTATAGCATCGGGACACCAGCCTACGAGCAGTACTTC
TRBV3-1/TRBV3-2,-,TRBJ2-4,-,CASSQDPPKLGAKNIQYF,TGTGCCAGCAGCCAAGATCCCCCGAAGCTTGGAGCCAAAAACATTCAGTACTTC
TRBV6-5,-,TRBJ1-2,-,CASTRDGQNYGYTF,TGTGCCAGCACACGGGACGGACAGAACTATGGCTACACCTTC
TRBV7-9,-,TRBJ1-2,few,CASSLLQRDGYTF,TGTGCCAGCAGCTTATTACAGCGGGATGGCTACACCTTC
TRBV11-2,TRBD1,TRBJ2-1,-,CASSRGQGYNEQFF,TGTGCCAGCAGCCGGGGACAGGGCTACAATGAGCAGTTCTTC
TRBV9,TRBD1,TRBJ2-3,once,CASSVRGQITDTQYF,TGTGCCAGCAGCGTAAGGGGACAGATAACAGATACGCAGTATTTT
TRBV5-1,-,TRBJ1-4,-,CASSLAGDREKLFF,TGCGCCAGCAGCTTGGCCGGAGACAGAGAAAAACTGTTTTTT
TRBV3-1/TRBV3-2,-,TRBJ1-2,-,CASSHLTGPGYTF,TGTGCCAGCAGCCACCTTACAGGGCCTGGCTACACCTTC
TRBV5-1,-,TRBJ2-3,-,CASSLGLPADTQYF,TGCGCCAGCAGCCTGGGACTGCCCGCAGATACGCAGTATTTT
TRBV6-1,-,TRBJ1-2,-,CASSDLGEGYGYTF,TGTGCCAGCAGTGATCTAGGGGAGGGTTATGGCTACACCTTC
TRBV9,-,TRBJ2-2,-,CASSLEGRSTGELFF,TGTGCCAGCAGCCTAGAAGGGAGGAGCACCGGGGAGCTGTTTTTT
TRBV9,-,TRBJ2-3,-,CASSSRRVQADTQYF,TGTGCCAGCAGCTCTAGGAGGGTGCAGGCAGATACGCAGTATTTT
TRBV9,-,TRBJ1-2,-,CASKGGVDYGYTF,TGTGCCAGCAAGGGAGGGGTGGACTATGGCTACACCTTC
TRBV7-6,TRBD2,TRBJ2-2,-,CASSFSGGNTGELFF,TGTGCCAGCAGCTTTAGCGGGGGCAACACCGGGGAGCTGTTTTTT
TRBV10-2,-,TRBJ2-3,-,CASSGLGGQGDTQYF,TGCGCCAGCAGCGGCCTGGGGGGGCAGGGAGATACGCAGTATTTT
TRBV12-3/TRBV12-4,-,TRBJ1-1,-,CASSWGQNTEAFF,TGTGCCAGCAGTTGGGGACAGAACACTGAAGCTTTCTTT
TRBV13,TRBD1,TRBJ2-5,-,CASSLTGASETQYF,TGTGCCAGCAGCTTAACAGGGGCATCTGAGACCCAGTACTTC
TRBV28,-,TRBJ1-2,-,CAVGGAVDYGYTF,TGTGCCGTAGGGGGGGCGGTCGACTATGGCTACACCTTC
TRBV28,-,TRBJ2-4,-,CASSFSRQQNIQYF,TGTGCCAGCAGTTTTAGTAGACAGCAAAACATTCAGTACTTC
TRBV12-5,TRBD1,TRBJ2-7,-,CASGIRDSYEQYF,TGTGCTAGTGGTATAAGGGACAGCTACGAGCAGTACTTC
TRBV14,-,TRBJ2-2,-,CASSPLLRNTGELFF,TGTGCCAGCAGCCCGCTATTACGTAACACCGGGGAGCTGTTTTTT
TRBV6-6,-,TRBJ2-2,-,CASSTVAGELFF,TGTGCCAGCAGCACAGTGGCCGGGGAGCTGTTTTTT
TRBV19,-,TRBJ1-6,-,CASKDKHNSPLHF,TGTGCCAGTAAGGACAAACACAATTCACCCCTCCACTTT
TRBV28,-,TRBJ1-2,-,CASSTPRGGGGYTF,TGTGCCAGCAGTACTCCTCGGGGAGGAGGTGGCTACACCTTC
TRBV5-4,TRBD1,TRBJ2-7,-,CASSPGTGPTYEQYF,TGTGCCAGCAGCCCTGGGACAGGGCCGACCTACGAGCAGTACTTC